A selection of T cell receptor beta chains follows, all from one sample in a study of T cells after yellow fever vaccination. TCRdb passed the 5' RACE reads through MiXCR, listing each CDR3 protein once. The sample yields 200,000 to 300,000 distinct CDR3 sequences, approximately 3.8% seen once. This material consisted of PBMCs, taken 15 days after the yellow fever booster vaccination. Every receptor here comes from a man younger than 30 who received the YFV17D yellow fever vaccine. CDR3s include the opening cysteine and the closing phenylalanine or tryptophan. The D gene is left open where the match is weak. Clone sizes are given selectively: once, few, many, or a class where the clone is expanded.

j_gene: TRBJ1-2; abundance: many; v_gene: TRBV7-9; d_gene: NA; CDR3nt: TGTGCCAGCAGCTCAATGACAGCTAACTATGGCTACACCTTC; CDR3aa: CASSSMTANYGYTF
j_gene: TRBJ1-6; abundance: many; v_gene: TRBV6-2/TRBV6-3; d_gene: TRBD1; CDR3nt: TGTGCCAGCAGACAGGGGTGGAATTCACCCCTCCACTTT; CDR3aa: CASRQGWNSPLHF
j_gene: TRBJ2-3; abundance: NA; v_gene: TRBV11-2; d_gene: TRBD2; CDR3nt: TGTGCCAGCAGCTCCCTGCGAGCAAGCGGGGTCACAGATACGCAGTATTTT; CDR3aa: CASSSLRASGVTDTQYF
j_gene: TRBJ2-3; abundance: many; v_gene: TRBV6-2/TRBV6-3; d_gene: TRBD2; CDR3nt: TGTGCCAGCAGTTACCCGCCTACCCGACTAGCGAGGACAGATACGCAGTATTTT; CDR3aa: CASSYPPTRLARTDTQYF
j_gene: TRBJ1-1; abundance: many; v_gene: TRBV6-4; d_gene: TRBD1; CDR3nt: TGTGCCCGAAAACGGACAGGGGCTGAAGCTTTCTTT; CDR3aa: CARKRTGAEAFF
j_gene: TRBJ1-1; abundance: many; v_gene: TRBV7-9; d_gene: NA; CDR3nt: TGTGCCAGCAGCTCGTGGGACGGAGAGAACACTGAAGCTTTCTTT; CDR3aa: CASSSWDGENTEAFF
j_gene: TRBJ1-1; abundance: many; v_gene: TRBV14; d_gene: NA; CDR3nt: TGTGCCAGCAGCCAAGGAGCAGGCACTGAAGCTTTCTTT; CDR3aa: CASSQGAGTEAFF
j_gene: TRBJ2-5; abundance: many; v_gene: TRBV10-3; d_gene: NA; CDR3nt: TGTGCCATCAGCCGAGCGGTCCAAGAGACCCAGTACTTC; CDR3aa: CAISRAVQETQYF
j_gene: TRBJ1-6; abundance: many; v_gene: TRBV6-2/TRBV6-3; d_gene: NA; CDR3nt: TGTGCCAGCAGTTACTCTGGGAGGCGGACTAGCTCCTATAATTCACCCCTCCACTTT; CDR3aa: CASSYSGRRTSSYNSPLHF
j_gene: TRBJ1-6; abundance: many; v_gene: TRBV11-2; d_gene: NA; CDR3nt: TGTGCCAGCAGCCAACCTCGGGGATTTATATCCTATAATTCACCCCTCCACTTT; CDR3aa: CASSQPRGFISYNSPLHF
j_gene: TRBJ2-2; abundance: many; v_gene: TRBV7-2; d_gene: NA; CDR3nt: TGTGCCAGCAGCTTAGTTGGCAGTTCGAACACCGGGGAGCTGTTTTTT; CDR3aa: CASSLVGSSNTGELFF
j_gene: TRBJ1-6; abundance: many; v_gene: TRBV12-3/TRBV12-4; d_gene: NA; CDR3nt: TGTGCCAGCAGTTTAGGGGCAGGGTACTCACCCCTCCACTTT; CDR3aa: CASSLGAGYSPLHF
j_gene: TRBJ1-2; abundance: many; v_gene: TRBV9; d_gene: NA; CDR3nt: TGTGCCAGCAGCGTAGCCCGGGGGAACTATGGCTACACCTTC; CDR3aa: CASSVARGNYGYTF
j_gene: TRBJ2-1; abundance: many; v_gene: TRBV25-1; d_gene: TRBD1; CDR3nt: TGTGCCAGCAGTGGCCACAGGGGGGATGACAATGAGCAGTTCTTC; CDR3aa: CASSGHRGDDNEQFF
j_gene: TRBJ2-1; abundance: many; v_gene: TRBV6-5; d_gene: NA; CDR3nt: TGTGCCAGCAGTTCGGACCCCGGGACAAGGACCTACAATGAGCAGTTCTTC; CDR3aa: CASSSDPGTRTYNEQFF
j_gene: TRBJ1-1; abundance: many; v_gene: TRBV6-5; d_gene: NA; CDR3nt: TGTGCCACACACGAACAGGACCGTTTGAACACTGAAGCTTTCTTT; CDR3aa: CATHEQDRLNTEAFF
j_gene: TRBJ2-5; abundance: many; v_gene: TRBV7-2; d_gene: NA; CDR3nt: TGTGCCAGCAGCTTTCAGTCCCGGGGCCAGACCCAGTACTTC; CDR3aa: CASSFQSRGQTQYF
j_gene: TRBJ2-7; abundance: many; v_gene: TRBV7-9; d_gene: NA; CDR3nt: TGTGCCAGCAGCTTATCCGGGTCTTCCTACGAGCAGTACTTC; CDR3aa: CASSLSGSSYEQYF
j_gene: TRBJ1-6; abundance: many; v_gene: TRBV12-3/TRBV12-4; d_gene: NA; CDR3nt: TGTGCCAGCAGTTTAGACTATAATTCACCCCTCCACTTT; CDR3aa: CASSLDYNSPLHF
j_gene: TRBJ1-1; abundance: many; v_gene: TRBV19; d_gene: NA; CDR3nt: TGTGCCAGTACCCGGGGCTTGAACACTGAAGCTTTCTTT; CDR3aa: CASTRGLNTEAFF
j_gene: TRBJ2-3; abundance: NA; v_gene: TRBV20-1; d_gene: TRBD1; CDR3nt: TGCAGTGCTAAGGGGTACAGGGGACGAGAAGATACGCAGTATTTT; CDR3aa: CSAKGYRGREDTQYF
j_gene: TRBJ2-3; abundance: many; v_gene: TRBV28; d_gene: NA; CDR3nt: TGTGCCAGCAGTTTACTCCAGGGGAATACGCAGTATTTT; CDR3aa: CASSLLQGNTQYF
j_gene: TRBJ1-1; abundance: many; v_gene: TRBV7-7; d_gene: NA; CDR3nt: TGTGCCAGCAGCCCGCTCAGCACTGAAGCTTTCTTT; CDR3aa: CASSPLSTEAFF
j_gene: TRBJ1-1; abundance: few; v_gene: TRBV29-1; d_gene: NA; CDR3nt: TGCAGCGTTGCTTACACTGAAGCTTTCTTT; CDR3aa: CSVAYTEAFF
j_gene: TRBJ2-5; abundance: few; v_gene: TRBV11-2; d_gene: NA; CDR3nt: TGTGCCAGCAGCCCGGCCGGGATTCAAGAGACCCAGTACTTC; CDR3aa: CASSPAGIQETQYF
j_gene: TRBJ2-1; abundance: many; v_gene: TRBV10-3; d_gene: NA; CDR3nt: TGTGCCATCAGTGAGTCTGGGGCGCCCCGTTACAATGAGCAGTTCTTC; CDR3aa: CAISESGAPRYNEQFF
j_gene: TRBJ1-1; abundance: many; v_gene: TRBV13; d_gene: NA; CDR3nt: TGTGCCAGCAGCTTAGTCGGGATGGAAATTGAAGCTTTCTTT; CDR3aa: CASSLVGMEIEAFF
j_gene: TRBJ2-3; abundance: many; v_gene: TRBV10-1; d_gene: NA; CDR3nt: TGCGCCAGCAGTGAGTCGCCTCCCACAGATACGCAGTATTTT; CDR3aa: CASSESPPTDTQYF
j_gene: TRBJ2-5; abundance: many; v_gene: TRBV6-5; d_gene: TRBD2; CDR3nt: TGTGCCAGCAGTACCACGACTATGCGGGGGGGCGGAGAGACCCAGTACTTC; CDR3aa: CASSTTTMRGGGETQYF
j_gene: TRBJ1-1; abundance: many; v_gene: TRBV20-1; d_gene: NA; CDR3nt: TGCAGTGCTAGACGGGGGGGGAACACTGAAGCTTTCTTT; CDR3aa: CSARRGGNTEAFF